Below, one T cell receptor beta chain is given with its context. The sample comes from a study of shared clonotypes between healthy human individuals. Study-level background: Sampling drew on donors who were two women and three men aged 18 to 49. CD4 naive cells filled three plates per donor, CD4 memory three, CD8 naive two and CD8 memory one.

Trimming left V 1 base short and J 7 bases short, with 15 bases between. Looked up from germline, CDR1 is SGHRS and CDR2 is YFSETQ. The length of the CDR3 is 15 residues. It was at deep level that the assay was run. Per sorted-subset replicate PCR, input was roughly 200 ng DNA, representing tens of thousands of T cell genomes. TCRdb's copy holds only in-frame clones and misses some; the assay was immunoSEQ multiplex PCR. Of approximately 1,500,000 clones in the sample, 98% were seen once. This TCR was recovered from a man aged 25-40 years in good health. Sequencing input: naive CD4+ T cells sorted from blood. Subset described: CD45RA+ positively selected. The chain has TRBV5-1 and TRBJ2-1; D remains ambiguous. The DNA of the CDR3 is TGCGCCAGCAGCTTGATGGGGATCCCTTCGAATGAGCAGTTCTTC. It encodes CASSLMGIPSNEQFF.